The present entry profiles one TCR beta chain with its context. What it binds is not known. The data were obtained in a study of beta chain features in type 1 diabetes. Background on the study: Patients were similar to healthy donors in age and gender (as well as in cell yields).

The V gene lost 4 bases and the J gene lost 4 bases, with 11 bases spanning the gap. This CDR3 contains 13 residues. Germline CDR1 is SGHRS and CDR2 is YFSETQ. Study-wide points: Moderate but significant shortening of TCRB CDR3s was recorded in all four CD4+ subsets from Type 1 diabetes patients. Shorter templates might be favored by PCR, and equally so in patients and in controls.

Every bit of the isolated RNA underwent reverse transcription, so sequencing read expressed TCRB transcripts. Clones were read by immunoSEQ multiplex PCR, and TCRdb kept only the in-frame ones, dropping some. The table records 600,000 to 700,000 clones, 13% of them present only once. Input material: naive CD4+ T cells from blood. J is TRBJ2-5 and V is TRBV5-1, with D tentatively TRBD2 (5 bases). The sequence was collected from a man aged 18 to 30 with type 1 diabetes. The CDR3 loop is CASSLLLGETQYF. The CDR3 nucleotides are TGCGCCAGCAGCCTACTACTAGGAGAGACCCAGTACTTC.